These 26 T cell receptor beta chains originate from one sample sequenced in a study of sequential checkpoint blockade in melanoma. Treatment here: randomized to nivolumab then ipilimumab (arm A) or the reverse (arm B). The table came from immunoSEQ multiplex PCR; TCRdb's copy has only in-frame clones and leaves some out. The sample carries tens of thousands of clones, around nine tenths recorded once. Sequenced here: CD8+ T cells sorted from blood (inferred from file names), sampled from a patient given nivolumab and ipilimumab in sequence. Source of these receptors: a human donor with melanoma.

This chain uses TRBV10-1 with TRBJ2-7; TRBD1 aligns across 7 bases. CDR1 and CDR2 (germline): WNHNN, SYGVQD (reference sequence). CDR3 size: 14 residues. V lost 6 bases to trimming and J lost 1 base; unmatched junction nucleotides: 6. The CDR3 region is CASSETGKSYEQYF. In nucleotides, the CDR3 is TGCGCCAGCAGCGAGACAGGGAAATCCTACGAGCAGTACTTC.

V usage is TRBV5-5 and J usage is TRBJ2-7; 8 bases line up with TRBD1. J gave up 6 bases and V 4 bases, and 9 bases lay outside the gene matches. The CDR3 spans 14 residues. Germline V gene sequence: CDR1 SGHKS, CDR2 YYEKEE (reference sequence). In nucleotides, the CDR3 is TGTGCCAGCAGCCTAGGACAGGGAACGGGCGAGCAGTACTTC. It specifies CASSLGQGTGEQYF.

A note on this clone: The same CDR3 also results from other DNA sequences found in this sample. This chain links TRBV9 with TRBJ2-7; D might be TRBD2 (6 bases). V was pared by 0 bases and J by 3 bases, with 10 bases between. Germline CDR1 is SGDLS and CDR2 is YYNGEE. The CDR3 contains 14 residues. CDR3 nucleotides: TGTGCCAGCAGCGTAGAAGGAGGGAGCTACGAGCAGTACTTC. Translated: CASSVEGGSYEQYF.

This clone was recorded a few times. The chain carries TRBV5-8 and TRBJ2-7; maybe TRBD1 (6 bases). The germline V and J ends were trimmed by 4 bases and 3 bases, with 8 bases remaining between them. Germline CDR1 reads SGHTS; CDR2 reads YDEGEE. The CDR3 has 12 residues. CDR3 region: CASSRDNYEQYV. The CDR3 DNA reads as TGTGCCAGCAGCCGGGACAACTACGAGCAGTACGTC.

V usage is TRBV21-1 and J usage is TRBJ2-7; the table calls TRBD1, which could not be checked here. TRBV21-1 is a pseudogene. This CDR3 is built from 16 residues. CDR3 amino acids: CASSVNRDTNSYEQYV. CDR3 coding DNA: TGTGCCAGCAGCGTTAACCGGGACACCAACTCCTACGAGCAGTACGTC.

The chain couples TRBV29-1 to TRBJ1-2, with a possible D match to TRBD1 (5 bases). Between the trimmed V and J ends, which lost 7 bases and 2 bases, there was a span of 14 bases. The germline V gene has CDR1 SQVTM and CDR2 ANQGSEA. This CDR3 region has 13 residues. This chain's CDR3 is CSAAPGDNYGYTF. CDR3 bases: TGCAGCGCTGCCCCGGGGGACAACTATGGCTACACCTTC.

The V gene is TRBV6-6, the J gene TRBJ2-5; TRBD2 matches at 9 bases. V lost 4 bases, J lost 2 bases, and 8 bases stayed unmatched. Germline CDR1 MNHNY, CDR2 SVGAGI (reference sequence). The CDR3 length is 16 residues. The CDR3 spells CASSSLGLAGQETQYF. The DNA for the CDR3 is TGTGCCAGCAGTTCCCTCGGGCTAGCGGGGCAAGAGACCCAGTACTTC.

The rearrangement links TRBV4-2 to TRBJ2-2, with D perhaps TRBD2 (6 bases). The CDR3 runs 12 residues. The V end was cut by 3 bases, the J end by 8 bases, with 7 bases between. Germline loops: CDR1 LGHNA, CDR2 YNFKEQ. This CDR3 is CASSQGGGELFF. The CDR3 DNA is TGTGCCAGCAGCCAGGGGGGTGGGGAGCTGTTTTTT.

The V gene is TRBV7-9, the J gene TRBJ2-1; 12 bases line up with TRBD2. Germline V gene lookup returns CDR1 SEHNR and CDR2 FQNEAQ (reference sequence). Losses at the gene ends were 3 bases for V and 8 bases for J; bases not matched to a gene: 2. The CDR3 length is 14 residues. CDR3 residues: CASSLLAGGDEQFF. In nucleotides, the CDR3 is TGTGCCAGCAGCTTGCTAGCGGGAGGGGATGAGCAGTTCTTC.

The chain uses TRBV7-8 and TRBJ2-1; TRBD2 aligns across 8 bases. Trimming at V came to 4 bases and at J to 3 bases, leaving 8 bases not matched to a gene. Germline values: CDR1 SGHVS, CDR2 FQNEAQ. The CDR3 is made up of 16 amino acids. The CDR3 reads CASSSSSGSYYNEQFF. The CDR3 DNA follows: TGTGCCAGCAGCTCATCAAGCGGGAGCTACTACAATGAGCAGTTCTTC.

The CDR3 loop reads CASSVAPSDTIYF. CDR3 bases: TGTGCCAGCAGCGTAGCTCCCTCTGACACCATATATTTT. The chain has TRBV9 and TRBJ1-3; D is undetermined. The V and J ends lost 0 bases and 8 bases respectively, with 9 bases between them. The V gene's germline CDR1 is SGDLS and CDR2 YYNGEE. The CDR3 has 13 residues.

This clone was picked up a small number of times. The chain combines TRBV28 with TRBJ1-4; 8 bases agree with TRBD1. The V gene end was trimmed by 6 bases and the J gene end by 0 bases; junction bases not matched to a gene: 3. The germline V gene has CDR1 MDHEN and CDR2 SYDVKM. CDR3 length equals 15 residues. Written as DNA, the CDR3 is TGTGCCAGCAGAACACAGGGGGCAACTAATGAAAAACTGTTTTTT. Protein sequence: CASRTQGATNEKLFF.

The J gene is TRBJ2-7, the V gene TRBV11-2, with D hard to call. V was clipped by 3 bases and J by 2 bases, with 11 bases between them. Germline V gene lookup returns CDR1 SGHAT and CDR2 FQNNGV. The CDR3 has 14 residues. The CDR3 here is CASSFGSGTYEQYV. The CDR3 DNA reads TGTGCCAGCAGCTTTGGATCAGGAACCTACGAGCAGTACGTC.

This rearrangement joins TRBV25-1 to TRBJ2-1; 8 bases map to TRBD2. The germline V gene has CDR1 MGHDK and CDR2 SYGVNS. This CDR3 contains 14 residues. With 7 bases clipped from V and 4 bases from J, the junction kept 6 bases outside the gene matches. CDR3 sequence: CASTLAGLYNEQFF. For the CDR3, the DNA is TGTGCCAGCACCTTAGCGGGACTTTACAATGAGCAGTTCTTC.

This clone appeared a single time. V gene TRBV9 combines with J gene TRBJ2-1, with D hard to call. With 0 bases removed from V and 5 bases from J, the gap between germline ends came to 12 bases. The V gene's germline CDR1 is SGDLS and CDR2 YYNGEE. The CDR3 sequence is 15 residues long. The CDR3 loop reads CASSVVGWVDNEQFF. The CDR3 bases are TGTGCCAGCAGCGTAGTCGGGTGGGTGGACAATGAGCAGTTCTTC.

The chain couples TRBV27 to TRBJ2-2, with 8 bases matching TRBD1. The CDR3 extends over 18 amino acids. Germline CDR1 is MNHEY and CDR2 is SMNVEV (reference sequence). V lost 2 bases to trimming and J lost 0 bases; unmatched junction nucleotides: 8. CDR3 region: CASSLGSGGFANTGELFF. For the CDR3, the DNA is TGTGCCAGCAGTTTAGGATCAGGGGGCTTTGCGAACACCGGGGAGCTGTTTTTT.

This chain uses TRBV6-6 with TRBJ1-1; possible D gene TRBD1, 5 bases. The CDR3 has 14 amino acids. The ends were cut back, 1 base at V and 1 base at J, with 7 bases in the middle. Germline CDR1 MNHNY, CDR2 SVGAGI (reference sequence). The CDR3 loop is CASSYYRTNTEAFF. Here the CDR3 DNA reads TGTGCCAGCAGTTACTACAGGACGAACACTGAAGCTTTCTTT.

This chain uses TRBV19 with TRBJ2-1; the D gene is possibly TRBD2 (6 bases). This CDR3 has 16 amino acids. Germline CDR1 reads LNHDA; CDR2 reads SQIVND (reference sequence). The ends were cut back, 3 bases at V and 0 bases at J, with 12 bases in the middle. The CDR3 DNA is TGTGCCAGTAGTATGGGTAGCGGTAGCTCCTACAATGAGCAGTTCTTC. Residues: CASSMGSGSSYNEQFF.

The DNA for the CDR3 is TGTGCCAGCAGCTTAGCGCGTCCGGGACTTGGGGTACTGAACACTGAAGCTTTCTTT. This sequence encodes CASSLARPGLGVLNTEAFF. The chain links TRBV7-2 to TRBJ1-1, with a tentative D call TRBD1 (5 bases). V lost 0 bases and J 0 bases, leaving 20 bases between the germline ends. Germline V gene sequence: CDR1 SGHTA, CDR2 FQGNSA. CDR3 length: 19 residues.

The chain couples TRBV10-3 to TRBJ2-1, with 7 bases identical to TRBD2. The CDR3 loop spans 12 amino acids. Per germline, CDR1 ENHRY and CDR2 SYGVKD. CDR3 in DNA: TGTGGGACGGGGAGGGCCTACAATGAGCAGTTCTTC. Translated: CGTGRAYNEQFF.

This clone was counted a single time. The chain is built from TRBV15 and TRBJ2-7, with 8 nucleotides matching TRBD2. Germline values: CDR1 LNHNV, CDR2 YYDKDF (reference sequence). Germline trimming cut 0 bases from V and 0 bases from J; bases unmatched to any gene: 7. There are 17 residues in the CDR3. CDR3 residues: CATSREQLAGSSYEQYF. CDR3 sequence (DNA): TGTGCCACCAGCAGAGAGCAGTTAGCGGGGAGCTCCTACGAGCAGTACTTC.

This chain uses TRBV6-1 with TRBJ2-7; tentatively, D is TRBD1 (6 bases). Germline CDR1 and CDR2: MNHNS and SASEGT. V lost 2 bases and J lost 0, with 11 bases in between. The CDR3 loop spans 15 amino acids. The CDR3 sequence: CASSELDRSSYEQYV. DNA for the CDR3: TGTGCCAGCAGTGAACTAGACAGGAGCTCCTACGAGCAGTACGTC.

The rearrangement joins TRBV14 to TRBJ2-1, with D uncertain. From germline, CDR1 is SGHDN and CDR2 FVKESK. The CDR3 is made up of 14 amino acids. Deletions cut 4 bases from V and 0 bases from J, with 7 bases between. The CDR3 nucleotides are TGTGCCAGCAGCCCCCCAGGCTCCTACAATGAGCAGTTCTTC. Translation gives CASSPPGSYNEQFF.

V usage is TRBV6-1 and J usage is TRBJ1-2, with a possible D match to TRBD1 (6 bases). Trimming left V 4 bases short and J 3 bases short, with 21 bases between. This CDR3 has 17 residues. Germline V gene lookup returns CDR1 MNHNS and CDR2 SASEGT. The chain's CDR3 is CASSGDTLFRLYYGYTF. For the CDR3, the DNA is TGTGCCAGCAGTGGGGACACTTTATTCAGGCTATACTATGGCTACACCTTC.

V is TRBV7-8 and J is TRBJ2-7; a possible D gene is TRBD2 (7 bases). Trimming removed 8 bases from V and 4 bases from J, with 15 bases in between. There are 13 residues in the CDR3. Germline V gene sequence: CDR1 SGHVS, CDR2 FQNEAQ. The CDR3 region has the DNA TGTGCCAGCCGGGGAGGGGGGAGGTACGAGCAGTACTTC. Its protein product is CASRGGGRYEQYF.

As DNA, the CDR3 is TGTGCCAGTAGTATCCCGACAGGCGACTCTGGGGCCAACGTCCTGACTTTC. Its protein is CASSIPTGDSGANVLTF. The rearrangement joins TRBV19 to TRBJ2-6, with TRBD1 as a possible D gene (6 bases). V was cut by 3 bases and J by 0 bases, with 12 bases left in between. This CDR3 has 17 amino acids. Per the germline V gene, CDR1 is LNHDA and CDR2 is SQIVND (reference sequence).